The next 8 T cell receptor beta chains were all read from a single sample in a study of cytomegalovirus exposure and HLA in healthy donors. With 60 Vbeta and 13 Jbeta primers, the PCR was carried out. TCRdb's table, derived via immunoSEQ multiplex PCR, lists solely in-frame clones and lacks some. The table records around 210,000 clones, approximately 80% of them present only once. The specimen sequenced was PBMCs. The receptors were gathered from a man aged 50-59 years in good health and CMV-seronegative.

Points on this clone: Other DNA sequences in this sample translate to the same CDR3. The chain links TRBV5-1 to TRBJ2-7; D perhaps matches TRBD2 (6 bases). Germline lookup yields CDR1 SGHRS and CDR2 YFSETQ. V was clipped by 4 bases and J by 5 bases, with 16 bases between them. The CDR3 has 14 residues. CDR3: CASSVGTVGDEQYF. CDR3 DNA: TGCGCCAGCAGCGTTGGGACTGTCGGGGACGAGCAGTACTTC.

A remark on this clone: Different DNA sequences within this sample yield the same CDR3. V and J are TRBV7-6 and TRBJ1-5; D ambiguous. Per germline, CDR1 SGHVS and CDR2 FNYEAQ. This CDR3 is 13 amino acids long. V was clipped by 1 base and J by 5 bases, with 6 bases between them. This CDR3 is CASSLDRDQPQHF. CDR3 bases: TGTGCCAGCAGCTTAGATCGGGATCAGCCCCAGCATTTT.

The chain is built from TRBV7-9 and TRBJ2-3; 9 bases agree with TRBD1. The germline V gene has CDR1 SEHNR and CDR2 FQNEAQ (reference sequence). V lost 5 bases to trimming and J lost 6 bases; unmatched junction nucleotides: 9. There are 15 residues in the CDR3. This chain's CDR3 is CASSRDRALFDTQYF. The CDR3 DNA reads as TGTGCCAGCAGCAGGGACAGGGCCCTATTCGATACGCAGTATTTT.

This chain uses TRBV4-1 with TRBJ1-1; D gene ambiguous. This CDR3 contains 13 residues. The germline V gene has CDR1 MGHRA and CDR2 YSYEKL. With 4 bases removed from V and 1 base from J, the gap between germline ends came to 7 bases. The chain's CDR3 is CASSRPWNTEAFF. The CDR3 nucleotides read TGCGCCAGCAGCCGTCCATGGAACACTGAAGCTTTCTTT.

The chain has TRBV27 and TRBJ2-7; 7 bases are shared with TRBD2. The CDR3 consists of 14 residues. Trimming took 3 bases from V and 5 from J; bases not matched to a gene: 7. Germline V CDR1 and CDR2: MNHEY, SMNVEV (reference sequence). The CDR3 sequence: CASSLRRRGDEQYF. CDR3 nucleotide sequence: TGTGCCAGCAGTTTGAGGAGACGGGGGGACGAGCAGTACTTC.

The genes are TRBV29-1 and TRBJ2-3; D is perhaps TRBD2 (6 bases). The CDR3 extends over 13 amino acids. Germline CDR1 is SQVTM and CDR2 is ANQGSEA. Between the trimmed V and J ends, which lost 6 bases and 1 base, there was a span of 11 bases. CDR3 residues: CSVGDFRTDTQYF. CDR3 bases: TGCAGCGTCGGGGACTTCCGCACAGATACGCAGTATTTT.

The rearrangement uses TRBV2 and TRBJ2-1, with D uncertain. The V end lost 2 bases, the J end lost 0 bases, and 11 bases lay between the germline ends. The CDR3 covers 16 residues. The V gene's germline CDR1 is SNHLY and CDR2 FYNNEI. This CDR3 is CASSEFAGLSYNEQFF. For the CDR3, the DNA is TGTGCCAGCAGTGAATTTGCAGGCCTCTCCTACAATGAGCAGTTCTTC. Based on the CDR3 plus reference TRBV2 and TRBJ2-1, the full variable domain is EPEVTQTPSHQVTQMGQEVILRCVPISNHLYFYWYRQILGQKVEFLVSFYNNEISEKSEIFDDQFSVERPDGSNFTLKIRSTKLEDSAMYFCASSEFAGLSYNEQFFGPGTRLTVL.

The chain is built from TRBV19 and TRBJ2-7; D is possibly TRBD1 (6 bases). The V end lost 4 bases, the J end lost 3 bases, and 13 bases lay between the germline ends. The CDR3 spans 14 residues. Germline-derived CDR1 and CDR2 are LNHDA and SQIVND (reference sequence). DNA for the CDR3: TGTGCCAGTAGTAGTCTCGGGACAAACTACGAGCAGTACTTC. Translating it yields CASSSLGTNYEQYF.